A selection of T cell receptor beta chains follows, all from one sample in a study of blood T cell repertoires in COVID-19. Sequencing used immunoSEQ multiplex PCR; TCRdb keeps in-frame clones, though not all of them. The sample has approximately 480,000 clones, around 87% seen once. Source material: PBMCs or T cells enriched from blood (not recorded which). The receptors shown here come from a woman younger than 35 who had recovered from COVID-19. CDR3s include the opening cysteine and the closing phenylalanine or tryptophan. The D gene is left open where the match is weak. Expanded clones are given a class, and other clones once, few, many or no size at all.

d_call	v_call	clone_size	j_call	cdr3_aa	cdr3_nt
TRBD1	TRBV23-1	NA	TRBJ1-2	CASSPLLGQPHPINYGYTF	TGCGCCAGCAGTCCGTTATTGGGACAGCCCCACCCCATTAACTATGGCTACACCTTC
TRBD1	TRBV6-5	once	TRBJ1-1	CASSYSRGEHTEAFF	TGTGCCAGCAGTTACTCCAGGGGGGAGCACACTGAAGCTTTCTTT
NA	TRBV19	NA	TRBJ2-1	CASRSVPLGPYNEQFF	TGTGCCAGTAGATCGGTGCCTCTGGGCCCCTACAATGAGCAGTTCTTC
TRBD1	TRBV27	NA	TRBJ1-1	CASSLMGTGGGTEAFF	TGTGCCAGCAGTTTGATGGGGACAGGGGGGGGGACTGAAGCTTTCTTT
TRBD1	TRBV2	NA	TRBJ1-1	CASSDGTGGRAFF	TGTGCCAGCAGTGACGGGACAGGGGGAAGGGCTTTCTTT
NA	TRBV2	NA	TRBJ2-7	CASTAQGPSYEQYF	TGTGCCAGCACTGCCCAGGGGCCTTCCTACGAGCAGTACTTC
TRBD1	TRBV7-9	NA	TRBJ1-2	CASSPLPYRGKDGYTF	TGTGCCAGCAGCCCTCTTCCATACAGGGGGAAGGATGGCTACACCTTC
NA	TRBV28	NA	TRBJ2-7	CASSLNWGQSYEQYF	TGTGCCAGCAGTTTAAATTGGGGGCAGTCCTACGAGCAGTACTTC
TRBD1	TRBV3-1/TRBV3-2	NA	TRBJ2-3	CASSQASRDSSDTQYF	TGTGCCAGCAGCCAAGCCTCGAGGGACAGTTCTGATACGCAGTATTTT
TRBD1	TRBV7-9	few	TRBJ1-2	CASRRQGAGGYTF	TGTGCCAGCAGACGACAGGGGGCGGGTGGCTACACCTTC
NA	TRBV2	NA	TRBJ1-2	CASYSGSLQGYTF	TGTGCCAGCTACTCCGGGTCTCTCCAGGGCTACACCTTC
NA	TRBV5-1	once	TRBJ1-4	CASSLANPDNEKLFF	TGCGCCAGCAGCTTGGCCAACCCAGATAATGAAAAACTGTTTTTT
NA	TRBV10-1	NA	TRBJ1-1	CASSESGGGTEAFF	TGCGCCAGCAGTGAGTCGGGCGGGGGCACTGAAGCTTTCTTT
NA	TRBV18	NA	TRBJ1-6	CASSPSAEVSLHF	TGTGCCAGCTCACCATCAGCGGAAGTCTCCCTCCACTTT
NA	TRBV5-5	NA	TRBJ1-4	CASSLGEVYEKLFF	TGTGCCAGCAGCTTGGGGGAGGTTTATGAAAAACTGTTTTTT
NA	TRBV3-1/TRBV3-2	NA	TRBJ2-3	CASSQDWRVGTGADTQYF	TGTGCCAGCAGCCAAGATTGGAGAGTGGGGACTGGGGCAGATACGCAGTATTTT
NA	TRBV4-1	NA	TRBJ1-6	CASSPPGIYNSPLHF	TGCGCCAGCAGCCCACCAGGGATCTATAATTCACCCCTCCACTTT
NA	TRBV5-1	NA	TRBJ1-2	CASSLEVPEDGYTF	TGCGCCAGCAGCTTGGAGGTCCCAGAGGATGGCTACACCTTC